A single sample is the source of the 26 T cell receptor beta chains below, sequenced in a study of T cell responses to AZD1222 COVID-19 vaccine. Here immunoSEQ multiplex PCR was the method, and the copy in TCRdb shows in-frame clones only, minus some. The sample shows tens of thousands of clones, 88% of them seen only once. The material was peripheral blood, obtained on day 0 of MenACWY control vaccination. The receptor set was obtained from an adult in good health.

This clone appeared once. This chain joins TRBV7-3 and TRBJ2-7; the D gene is possibly TRBD2 (6 bases). V was pared by 3 bases and J by 6 bases, with 15 bases between. The CDR3 covers 14 residues. Germline V lookup: CDR1 SGHTA, CDR2 FQGTGA. CDR3 in DNA: TGTGCCAGCAGCTTGGAGGGAGGTTATGGCGAGCAGTACTTC. This sequence encodes CASSLEGGYGEQYF.

This chain links TRBV28 with TRBJ2-1; D is undetermined. The CDR3 length is 12 residues. The V gene lost 10 bases and the J gene lost 5 bases, with 12 bases spanning the gap. CDR1 and CDR2 (germline): MDHEN, SYDVKM. The CDR3, as DNA: TGTGCCACCAAGGACGGCAACAATGAGCAGTTCTTC. Translation gives CATKDGNNEQFF.

The rearrangement joins TRBV4-3 to TRBJ1-6; D possibly corresponds to TRBD1 (6 bases). The CDR3 covers 16 residues. Germline V gives CDR1 LGHNA, CDR2 YSLEER. V lost 0 bases and J lost 6, with 12 bases in between. The CDR3 spells CASSQDRGQLNSPLHF. In DNA form, the CDR3 reads TGCGCCAGCAGCCAAGATAGAGGACAGCTTAATTCACCCCTCCACTTT.

This clone was seen just once. The V gene is TRBV4-1, the J gene TRBJ1-6, with D uncertain. Trimming stripped 0 bases from V and 0 bases from J, with 9 bases between. Germline V gene sequence: CDR1 MGHRA, CDR2 YSYEKL. The CDR3 has 17 residues. The CDR3 bases are TGCGCCAGCAGCCAAGAAACCGGACCCTCCTATAATTCACCCCTCCACTTT. Translation: CASSQETGPSYNSPLHF.

The chain links TRBV5-4 to TRBJ2-3; tentatively, D is TRBD2 (5 bases). CDR3 length equals 15 residues. With 2 bases removed from V and 1 base from J, the gap between germline ends came to 11 bases. Germline CDR1 SGHNT, CDR2 YYREEE (reference sequence). Here the CDR3 DNA reads TGTGCCAGCAGCTTCTACCTCGGGGGCACAGATACGCAGTATTTT. Its protein is CASSFYLGGTDTQYF.

The chain recombines TRBV10-1 with TRBJ2-5; TRBD1 might be the D (6 bases). The CDR3 loop spans 16 amino acids. The ends were cut back, 3 bases at V and 3 bases at J, with 17 bases in the middle. Germline V CDR1 and CDR2: WNHNN, SYGVQD (reference sequence). The CDR3 bases are TGCGCCAGCAGTGAAGGGGTGGGGGCCGGAGAAGAGACCCAGTACTTC. This gives the protein CASSEGVGAGEETQYF.

J is TRBJ1-1 and V is TRBV12-5; 7 bases agree with TRBD1. The CDR3 is made up of 15 amino acids. In germline, CDR1 is LGHNT, CDR2 FRNRAP. With 4 bases clipped from V and 4 bases from J, the junction kept 9 bases outside the gene matches. The CDR3 nucleotides are TGTGCTAGTGGTTCGGGACAGCCTAGGGTCACTGAAGCTTTCTTT. Its translation is CASGSGQPRVTEAFF.

There are a few counts of this clone. The J gene is TRBJ2-7, the V gene TRBV19; tentatively, D is TRBD2 (6 bases). Germline CDR1 reads LNHDA; CDR2 reads SQIVND (reference sequence). V lost 2 bases to trimming and J lost 2 bases, with 16 bases between them. The CDR3 length is 16 residues. CDR3 sequence: CASSIKFGTSTYEQYF. In nucleotides, the CDR3 is TGTGCCAGTAGTATAAAATTCGGGACTTCAACCTACGAGCAGTACTTC.

The chain has TRBV9 and TRBJ2-2, with 9 bases fitting TRBD2. Germline lookup yields CDR1 SGDLS and CDR2 YYNGEE. J lost 0 bases, V lost 4 bases, and 4 bases had no gene match. The CDR3 runs to 16 residues. This CDR3 is CASSTWTSANTGELFF. The CDR3 region has the DNA TGTGCCAGCAGCACCTGGACTAGCGCGAACACCGGGGAGCTGTTTTTT.

The rearrangement links TRBV5-1 to TRBJ1-3, with 7 bases lining up with TRBD1. The CDR3 has 14 residues. Trimming took 4 bases from V and 2 from J; bases not matched to a gene: 3. Per the germline V gene, CDR1 is SGHRS and CDR2 is YFSETQ. The CDR3 here is CASSPTGAGNTIYF. DNA for the CDR3: TGCGCCAGCAGCCCTACAGGGGCTGGAAACACCATATATTTT.

The chain couples TRBV29-1 to TRBJ2-7, with D uncertain. Germline assignment: CDR1 SQVTM and CDR2 ANQGSEA. V was shortened by 5 bases and J by 3 bases, with 5 bases between the two germline ends. This CDR3 has 10 residues. This CDR3 is CSVWNYEQYF. For the CDR3, the DNA is TGCAGCGTTTGGAACTACGAGCAGTACTTC.

The genes are TRBV19 and TRBJ1-5, with TRBD1 as a possible D gene (6 bases). The V end was cut by 5 bases, the J end by 7 bases, with 15 bases between. The CDR3 loop spans 14 amino acids. CDR1 LNHDA and CDR2 SQIVND come from the germline V gene (reference sequence). The DNA for the CDR3 is TGTGCCAGTAGTCCTACCAGGGGAGAACAGCCCCAGCATTTT. Its translation: CASSPTRGEQPQHF. The full variable domain, completed using reference TRBV19 and TRBJ1-5, is DGGITQSPKYLFRKEGQNVTLSCEQNLNHDAMYWYRQDPGQGLRLIYYSQIVNDFQKGDIAEGYSVSREKKESFPLTVTSAQKNPTAFYLCASSPTRGEQPQHFGDGTRLSIL.

This clone was counted once. The chain joins TRBV19 to TRBJ2-1, with unresolved D. Trimming took 11 bases from V and 4 from J, leaving 9 bases between them. This CDR3 has 11 amino acids. The V gene's germline CDR1 is LNHDA and CDR2 SQIVND (reference sequence). For the CDR3, the DNA is TGTGCCGTAACTGGATACAATGAGCAGTTCTTC. This sequence encodes CAVTGYNEQFF.

This chain links TRBV10-1 with TRBJ2-1; D tentatively fits TRBD1 or TRBD2 (6 bases each). V gave up 5 bases and J gave up 6 bases, with 20 bases separating them. The CDR3 is 16 residues long. Per the germline V gene, CDR1 is WNHNN and CDR2 is SYGVQD (reference sequence). DNA for the CDR3: TGCGCCAGCAGTCCAGGGGCACCTGCGGGGATCAATGAGCAGTTCTTC. Translating it yields CASSPGAPAGINEQFF.

The V call is TRBV9, the J call TRBJ2-2; D ambiguous. The CDR3 covers 14 residues. Germline V CDR1 and CDR2: SGDLS, YYNGEE. Trimming cost V 0 bases and J 4 bases, with 7 bases left between them. In DNA, the CDR3 is TGTGCCAGCAGCGTAGCAATTCGCACCGGGGAGCTGTTTTTT. Its protein is CASSVAIRTGELFF.

V gene TRBV5-1 combines with J gene TRBJ2-3; D remains ambiguous. Per germline, CDR1 SGHRS and CDR2 YFSETQ. This CDR3 is 14 amino acids long. The V gene lost 0 bases and the J gene lost 0 bases, with 5 bases spanning the gap. CDR3 sequence: CASSLDSSTDTQYF. In nucleotides, the CDR3 is TGCGCCAGCAGCTTGGACTCTAGCACAGATACGCAGTATTTT.

The gene calls are TRBV6-5 and TRBJ1-6, with D maybe TRBD1 (6 bases). Germline CDR1 and CDR2: MNHEY and SVGAGI. Trimming took off 5 bases at V and 7 bases at J, with 12 bases between the two ends. The CDR3 is 14 residues long. The CDR3 sequence is CASSRGAVNSPLHF. CDR3 nucleotides: TGTGCCAGCAGTCGGGGGGCGGTCAATTCACCCCTCCACTTT.

This chain links TRBV28 with TRBJ1-2; D is uncertain. The CDR3 runs 14 residues. V was trimmed by 2 bases and J by 4 bases, leaving 11 bases between them. CDR1 and CDR2 (germline): MDHEN, SYDVKM. The CDR3 protein is CASSLRTTLYGYTF. CDR3 bases: TGTGCCAGCAGTTTACGGACTACTCTCTATGGCTACACCTTC.

This chain links TRBV27 with TRBJ2-3, with 7 bases identical to TRBD2. The CDR3 consists of 18 residues. Germline loops: CDR1 MNHEY, CDR2 SMNVEV (reference sequence). V shed 8 bases, J shed 10 bases, and the junction held 27 bases outside the gene matches. In DNA, the CDR3 is TGTGCCAGCTCGAAATTATTTTCCGGGACGGCGGGAGAGCGGCCGCAGTATTTT. This gives the protein CASSKLFSGTAGERPQYF.

The genes are TRBV29-1 and TRBJ2-5; perhaps TRBD1 as D (6 bases). The V end lost 5 bases, the J end lost 5 bases, and 18 bases lay between the germline ends. CDR1 SQVTM and CDR2 ANQGSEA come from the germline V gene. There are 14 residues in the CDR3. DNA for the CDR3: TGCAGCGTTTTGGGTGGGGGCAGGACGGAGACCCAGTACTTC. It yields the protein CSVLGGGRTETQYF.

J is TRBJ1-1 and V is TRBV19; D gene ambiguous. This CDR3 spans 13 amino acids. CDR1 and CDR2 (germline): LNHDA, SQIVND (reference sequence). The V end was cut by 7 bases, the J end by 2 bases, with 11 bases between. The CDR3 sequence: CASKRHSNTEAFF. The CDR3 region has the DNA TGTGCCAGTAAGCGGCACTCTAACACTGAAGCTTTCTTT.

This clone was counted once. This chain links TRBV11-2 with TRBJ2-7; D is undetermined. This CDR3 is built from 15 residues. Deletions cut 0 bases from V and 2 bases from J, with 11 bases between. Germline V gene data show CDR1 as SGHAT and CDR2 as FQNNGV. The CDR3 DNA reads as TGTGCCAGCAGCTTAGATCAGTTCAGAACCTACGAGCAGTACTTC. Its translation: CASSLDQFRTYEQYF.

The chain employs TRBV7-2 and TRBJ2-7, with 11 bases aligning to TRBD2. CDR3 length: 14 residues. CDR1 is SGHTA and CDR2 is FQGNSA in the germline V gene. V lost 5 bases and J lost 6; bases outside the gene matches: 6. The CDR3 loop reads CASSNLGTSGEQYF. The DNA of the CDR3 is TGTGCCAGCAGCAACCTGGGGACTAGCGGCGAGCAGTACTTC.

V and J are TRBV30 and TRBJ2-2; 7 nucleotides line up with TRBD1. Germline CDR1 GTSNPN, CDR2 SVGIG (reference sequence). The CDR3 spans 15 residues. With 6 bases clipped from V and 3 bases from J, the junction kept 10 bases outside the gene matches. CDR3 DNA sequence: TGTGCCTGCCAAAGGCCGGACAGGCACACCGGGGAGCTGTTTTTT. This translates into CACQRPDRHTGELFF.

This clone appeared a few times. The V call is TRBV18, the J call TRBJ2-7, with D maybe TRBD1 (8 bases). Germline-derived CDR1 and CDR2 are KGHSH and LQKENI. Trimming took 0 bases from V and 7 from J, leaving 16 bases between them. This CDR3 has 15 residues. Here the CDR3 DNA reads TGTGCCAGCTCACCACCGGCGACAGGGGAGGGAGAGCAGTACTTC. Amino acid sequence: CASSPPATGEGEQYF.

V is TRBV7-3 and J is TRBJ1-2, with a weak D call TRBD1 (5 bases). CDR3 length: 12 residues. The ends were cut back, 5 bases at V and 8 bases at J, with 12 bases in the middle. Germline CDR1 reads SGHTA; CDR2 reads FQGTGA. Here the CDR3 reads CASSQGVGGYTF. Here the CDR3 DNA reads TGTGCCAGCAGCCAAGGGGTGGGAGGCTACACCTTC.